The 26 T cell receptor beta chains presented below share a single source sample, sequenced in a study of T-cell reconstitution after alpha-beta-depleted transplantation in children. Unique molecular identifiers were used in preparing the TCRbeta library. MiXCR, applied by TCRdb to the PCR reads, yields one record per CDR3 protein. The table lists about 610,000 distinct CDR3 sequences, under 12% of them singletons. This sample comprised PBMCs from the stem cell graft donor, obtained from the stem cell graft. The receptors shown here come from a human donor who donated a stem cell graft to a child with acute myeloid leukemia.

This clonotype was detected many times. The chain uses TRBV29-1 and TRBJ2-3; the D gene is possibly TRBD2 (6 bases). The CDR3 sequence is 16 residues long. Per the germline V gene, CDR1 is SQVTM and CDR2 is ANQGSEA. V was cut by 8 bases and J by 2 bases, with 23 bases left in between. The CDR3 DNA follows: TGCAGCTCGAAATCAGGTTGGGCTAGCGACACAGATACGCAGTATTTT. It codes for CSSKSGWASDTDTQYF.

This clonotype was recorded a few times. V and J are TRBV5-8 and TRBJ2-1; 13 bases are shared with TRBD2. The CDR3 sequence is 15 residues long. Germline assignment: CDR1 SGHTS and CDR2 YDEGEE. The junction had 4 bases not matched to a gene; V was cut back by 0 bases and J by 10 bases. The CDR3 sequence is CASSLGLAGGWEQFF. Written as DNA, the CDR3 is TGTGCCAGCAGCTTGGGACTAGCGGGAGGATGGGAGCAGTTCTTC.

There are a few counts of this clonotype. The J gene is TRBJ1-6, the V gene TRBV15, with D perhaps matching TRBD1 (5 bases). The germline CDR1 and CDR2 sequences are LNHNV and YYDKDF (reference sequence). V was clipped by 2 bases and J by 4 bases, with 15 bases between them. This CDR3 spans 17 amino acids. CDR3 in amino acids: CATSRKVGAGYNSPLHF. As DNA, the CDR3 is TGTGCCACCAGCAGAAAGGTCGGGGCAGGTTATAATTCACCCCTCCACTTT.

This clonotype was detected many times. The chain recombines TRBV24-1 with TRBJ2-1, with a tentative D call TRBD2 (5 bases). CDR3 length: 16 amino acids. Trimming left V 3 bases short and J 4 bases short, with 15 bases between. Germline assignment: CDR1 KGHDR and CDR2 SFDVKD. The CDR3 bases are TGTGCCACCAGTGATAGGGTACTAGGGAGATACAATGAGCAGTTCTTC. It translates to CATSDRVLGRYNEQFF.

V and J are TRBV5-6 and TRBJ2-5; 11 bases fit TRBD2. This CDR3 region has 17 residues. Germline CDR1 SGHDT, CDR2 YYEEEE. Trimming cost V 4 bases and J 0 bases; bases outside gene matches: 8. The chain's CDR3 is CASSRGIAGGNQETQYF. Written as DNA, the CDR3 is TGTGCCAGCAGCCGAGGAATAGCGGGAGGGAACCAAGAGACCCAGTACTTC.

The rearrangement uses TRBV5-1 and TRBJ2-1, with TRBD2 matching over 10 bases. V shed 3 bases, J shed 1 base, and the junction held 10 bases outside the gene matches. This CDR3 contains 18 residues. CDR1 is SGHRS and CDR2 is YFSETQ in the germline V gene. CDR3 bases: TGCGCCAGCAGCTGGGGGGCTAGCGGGGGTCTTTCCTACAATGAGCAGTTCTTC. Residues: CASSWGASGGLSYNEQFF.

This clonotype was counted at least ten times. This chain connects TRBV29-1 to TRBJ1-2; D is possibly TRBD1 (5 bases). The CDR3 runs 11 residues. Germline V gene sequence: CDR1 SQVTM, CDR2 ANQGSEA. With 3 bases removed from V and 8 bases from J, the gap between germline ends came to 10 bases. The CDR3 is CSVEGPRGYTF. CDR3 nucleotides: TGCAGCGTTGAGGGACCGCGGGGCTACACCTTC.

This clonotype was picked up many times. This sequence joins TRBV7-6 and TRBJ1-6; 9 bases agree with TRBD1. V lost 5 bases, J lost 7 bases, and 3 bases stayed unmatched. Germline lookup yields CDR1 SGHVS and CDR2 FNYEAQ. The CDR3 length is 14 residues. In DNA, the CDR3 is TGTGCCAGCAGCGTGGGACAGGGAAATTCACCCCTCCACTTT. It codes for CASSVGQGNSPLHF.

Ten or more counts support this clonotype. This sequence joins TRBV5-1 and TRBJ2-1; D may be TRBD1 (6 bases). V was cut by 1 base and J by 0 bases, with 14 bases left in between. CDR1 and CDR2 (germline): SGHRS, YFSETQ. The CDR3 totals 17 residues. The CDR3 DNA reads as TGCGCCAGCAGCTTGTCAGGGACACTGTACTCCTACAATGAGCAGTTCTTC. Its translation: CASSLSGTLYSYNEQFF.

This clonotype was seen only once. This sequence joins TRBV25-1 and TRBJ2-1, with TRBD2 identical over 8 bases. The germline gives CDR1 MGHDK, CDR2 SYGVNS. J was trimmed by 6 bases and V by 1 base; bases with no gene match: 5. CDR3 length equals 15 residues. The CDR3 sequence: CASSEFSGKGNEQFF. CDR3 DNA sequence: TGTGCCAGCAGTGAATTTAGCGGGAAGGGCAATGAGCAGTTCTTC.

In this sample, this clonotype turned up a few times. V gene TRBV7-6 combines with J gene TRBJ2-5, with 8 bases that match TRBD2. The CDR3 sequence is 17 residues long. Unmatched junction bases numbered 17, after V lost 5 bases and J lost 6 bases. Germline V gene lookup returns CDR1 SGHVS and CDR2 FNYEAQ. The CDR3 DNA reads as TGTGCCAGCAGCCCCTCTGGGAGGATGAGCGGGAGAAAGACCCAGTACTTC. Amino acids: CASSPSGRMSGRKTQYF.

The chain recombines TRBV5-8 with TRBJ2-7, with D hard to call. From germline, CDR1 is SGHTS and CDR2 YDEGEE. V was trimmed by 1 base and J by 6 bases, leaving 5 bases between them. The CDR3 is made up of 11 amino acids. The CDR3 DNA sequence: TGTGCCAGCAGCTTGCGGCCCGAGCAGTACTTC. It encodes CASSLRPEQYF.

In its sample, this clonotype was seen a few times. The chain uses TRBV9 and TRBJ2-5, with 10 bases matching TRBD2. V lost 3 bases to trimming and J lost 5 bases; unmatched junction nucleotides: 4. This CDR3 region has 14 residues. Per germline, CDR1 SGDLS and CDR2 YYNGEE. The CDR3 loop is CASSEREGRETQYF. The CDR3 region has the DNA TGTGCCAGCAGCGAGCGGGAGGGACGGGAGACCCAGTACTTC.

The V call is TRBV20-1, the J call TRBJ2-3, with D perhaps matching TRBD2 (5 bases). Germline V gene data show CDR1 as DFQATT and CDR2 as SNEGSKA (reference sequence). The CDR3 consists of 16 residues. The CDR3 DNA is TGCAGCACCGCGAGTGGGAGCGGCCCGACGGGAGATACGCAGTATTTT. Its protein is CSTASGSGPTGDTQYF.

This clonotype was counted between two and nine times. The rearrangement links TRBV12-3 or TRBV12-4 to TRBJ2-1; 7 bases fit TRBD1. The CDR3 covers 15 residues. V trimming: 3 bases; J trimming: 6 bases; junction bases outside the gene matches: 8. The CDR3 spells CASSFQGEKGNEQFF. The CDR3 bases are TGTGCCAGCAGTTTTCAGGGGGAGAAAGGCAATGAGCAGTTCTTC.

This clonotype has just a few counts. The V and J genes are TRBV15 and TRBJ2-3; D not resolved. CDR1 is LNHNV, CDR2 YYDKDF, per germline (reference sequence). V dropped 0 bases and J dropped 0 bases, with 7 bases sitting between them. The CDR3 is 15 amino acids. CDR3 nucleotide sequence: TGTGCCACCAGCAGAGACGGAGCTAGCACAGATACGCAGTATTTT. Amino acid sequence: CATSRDGASTDTQYF.

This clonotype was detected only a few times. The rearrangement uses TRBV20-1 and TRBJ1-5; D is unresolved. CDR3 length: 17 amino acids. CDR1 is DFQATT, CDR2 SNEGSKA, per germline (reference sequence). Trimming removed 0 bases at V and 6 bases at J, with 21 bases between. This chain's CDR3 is CSARDPSKNGVGQPQHF. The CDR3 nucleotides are TGCAGTGCTAGAGATCCCTCTAAGAATGGTGTGGGTCAGCCCCAGCATTTT.

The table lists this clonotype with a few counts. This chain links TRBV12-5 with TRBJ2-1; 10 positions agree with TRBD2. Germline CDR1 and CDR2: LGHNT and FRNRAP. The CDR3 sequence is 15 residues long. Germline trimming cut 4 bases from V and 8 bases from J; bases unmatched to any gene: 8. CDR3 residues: CASGSGLAGGDEQFF. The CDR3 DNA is TGTGCTAGTGGTTCGGGGTTAGCGGGAGGTGATGAGCAGTTCTTC. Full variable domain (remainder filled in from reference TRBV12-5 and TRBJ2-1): DARVTQTPRHKVTEMGQEVTMRCQPILGHNTVFWYRQTMMQGLELLAYFRNRAPLDDSGMPKDRFSAEMPDATLATLKIQPSEPRDSAVYFCASGSGLAGGDEQFFGPGTRLTVL.

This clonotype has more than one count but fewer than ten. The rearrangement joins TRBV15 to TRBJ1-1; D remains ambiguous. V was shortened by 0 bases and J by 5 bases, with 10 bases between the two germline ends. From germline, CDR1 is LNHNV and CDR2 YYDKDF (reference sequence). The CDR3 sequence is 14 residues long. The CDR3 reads CATSRDLGMTEAFF. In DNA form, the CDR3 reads TGTGCCACCAGCAGAGATCTGGGGATGACTGAAGCTTTCTTT.

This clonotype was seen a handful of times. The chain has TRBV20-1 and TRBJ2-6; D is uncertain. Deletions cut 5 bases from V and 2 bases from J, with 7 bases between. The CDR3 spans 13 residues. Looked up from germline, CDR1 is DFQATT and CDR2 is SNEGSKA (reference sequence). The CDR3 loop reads CSARRPGANVLTF. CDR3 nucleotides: TGCAGTGCTCGGAGACCTGGGGCCAACGTCCTGACTTTC.

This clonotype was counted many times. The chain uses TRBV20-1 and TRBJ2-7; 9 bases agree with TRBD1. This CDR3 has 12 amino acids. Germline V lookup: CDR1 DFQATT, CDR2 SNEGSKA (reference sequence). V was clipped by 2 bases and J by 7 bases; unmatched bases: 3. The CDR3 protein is CSARRTGEEQYF. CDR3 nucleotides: TGCAGTGCTAGAAGGACAGGGGAAGAGCAGTACTTC.

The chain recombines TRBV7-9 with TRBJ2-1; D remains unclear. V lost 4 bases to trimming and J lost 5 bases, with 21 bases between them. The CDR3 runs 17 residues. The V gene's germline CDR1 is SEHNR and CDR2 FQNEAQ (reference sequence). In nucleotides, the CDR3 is TGTGCCAGCAGCTCCGGGCTTCCCCCCACAACACACAATGAGCAGTTCTTC. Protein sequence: CASSSGLPPTTHNEQFF.

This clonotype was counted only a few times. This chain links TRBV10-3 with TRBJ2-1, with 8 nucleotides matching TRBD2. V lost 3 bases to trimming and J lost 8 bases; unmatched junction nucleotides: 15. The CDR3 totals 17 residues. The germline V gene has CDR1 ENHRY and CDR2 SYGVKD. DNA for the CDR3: TGTGCCATCAGTGACGTTCCCTCAGCGGGAGCGGTTGATGAGCAGTTCTTC. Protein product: CAISDVPSAGAVDEQFF.

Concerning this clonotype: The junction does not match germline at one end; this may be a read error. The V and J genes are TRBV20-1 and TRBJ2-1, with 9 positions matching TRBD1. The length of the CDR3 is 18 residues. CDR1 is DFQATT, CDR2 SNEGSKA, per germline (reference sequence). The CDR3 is CCAREGTGIRTTGNEQFF. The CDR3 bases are TGCTGTGCTAGAGAGGGGACAGGGATCCGGACTACGGGCAATGAGCAGTTCTTC.

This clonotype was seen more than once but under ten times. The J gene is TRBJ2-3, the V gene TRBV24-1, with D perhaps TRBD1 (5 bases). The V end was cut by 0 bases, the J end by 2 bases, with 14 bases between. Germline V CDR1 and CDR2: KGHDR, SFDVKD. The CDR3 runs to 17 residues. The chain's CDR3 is CATSDLGKGALTDTQYF. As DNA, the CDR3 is TGTGCCACCAGTGATTTGGGTAAAGGGGCCCTCACAGATACGCAGTATTTT.

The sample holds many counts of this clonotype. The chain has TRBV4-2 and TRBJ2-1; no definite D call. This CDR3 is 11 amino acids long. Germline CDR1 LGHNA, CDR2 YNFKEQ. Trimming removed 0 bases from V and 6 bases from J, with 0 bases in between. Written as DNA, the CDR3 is TGTGCCAGCAGCCAAGACAATGAGCAGTTCTTC. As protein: CASSQDNEQFF.